The sequence of this T cell receptor beta chain was determined in a study of shared clonotypes between healthy human individuals. Germline CDR1 and CDR2: MDHEN and SYDVKM. V was clipped by 3 bases and J by 4 bases, with 13 bases between them. The CDR3 sequence is 15 residues long. TCRdb's copy holds only in-frame clones and misses some; the assay was immunoSEQ multiplex PCR. This table holds roughly 2,500,000 clones, over 85% found once. This clonotype was sampled from a man between 18 and 35 years old in good health. Some clones in this sample may be carry-over from other donors' samples. Sequencing input: naive CD4+ T cells from PBMCs. Subset meaning: CD45RA+ positively selected. The genes are TRBV28 and TRBJ2-1; D is perhaps TRBD1 or TRBD2 (5 bases each). DNA of the CDR3: TGTGCCAGCAGTTTGGGGCCTACGGGATACAATGAGCAGTTCTTC. This sequence encodes CASSLGPTGYNEQFF.